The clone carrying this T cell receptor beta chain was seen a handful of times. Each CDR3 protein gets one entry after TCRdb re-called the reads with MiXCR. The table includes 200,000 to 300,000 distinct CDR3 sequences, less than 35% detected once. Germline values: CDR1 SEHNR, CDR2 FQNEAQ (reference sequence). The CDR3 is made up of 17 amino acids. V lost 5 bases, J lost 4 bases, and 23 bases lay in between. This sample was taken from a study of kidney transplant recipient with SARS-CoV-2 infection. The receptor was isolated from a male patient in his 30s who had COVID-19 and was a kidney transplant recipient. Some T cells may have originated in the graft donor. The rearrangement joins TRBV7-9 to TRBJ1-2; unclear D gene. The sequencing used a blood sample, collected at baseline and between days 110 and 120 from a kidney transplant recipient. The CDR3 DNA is TGTGCCAGCAGCCGCGTAGGATACCATGGAAAGACCTATGGCTACACCTTC. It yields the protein CASSRVGYHGKTYGYTF.